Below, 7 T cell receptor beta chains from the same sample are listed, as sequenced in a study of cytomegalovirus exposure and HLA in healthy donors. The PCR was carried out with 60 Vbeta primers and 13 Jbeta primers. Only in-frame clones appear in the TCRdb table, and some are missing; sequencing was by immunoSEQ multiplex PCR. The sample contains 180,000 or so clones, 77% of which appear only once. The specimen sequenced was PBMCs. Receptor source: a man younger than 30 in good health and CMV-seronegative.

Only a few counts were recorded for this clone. The CDR3 spells CASSPQGPFPEKLFF. CDR3 DNA: TGCGCCAGCAGCCCGCAGGGGCCTTTTCCTGAAAAACTGTTTTTT. This chain uses TRBV4-3 with TRBJ1-4; D perhaps matches TRBD1 (6 bases). The CDR3 sequence is 15 residues long. V lost 4 bases and J lost 7, with 16 bases in between. Germline values: CDR1 LGHNA, CDR2 YSLEER.

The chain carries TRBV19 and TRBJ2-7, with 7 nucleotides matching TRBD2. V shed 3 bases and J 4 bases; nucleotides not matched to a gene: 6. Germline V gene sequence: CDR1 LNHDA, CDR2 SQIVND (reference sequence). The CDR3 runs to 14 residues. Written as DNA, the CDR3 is TGTGCCAGTAGTATTATGGCGGGAGTATACGAGCAGTACTTC. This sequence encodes CASSIMAGVYEQYF.

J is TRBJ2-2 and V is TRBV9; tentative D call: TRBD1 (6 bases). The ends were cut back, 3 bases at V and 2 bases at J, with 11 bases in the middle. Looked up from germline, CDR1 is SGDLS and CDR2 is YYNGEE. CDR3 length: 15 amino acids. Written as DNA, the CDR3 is TGTGCCAGCAGCGAAGACAGGTACAACACCGGGGAGCTGTTTTTT. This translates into CASSEDRYNTGELFF.

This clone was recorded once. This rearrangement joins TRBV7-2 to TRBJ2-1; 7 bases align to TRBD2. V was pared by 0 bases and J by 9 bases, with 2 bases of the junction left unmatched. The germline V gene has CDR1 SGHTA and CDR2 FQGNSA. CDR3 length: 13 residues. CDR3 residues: CASSLAGGFEQFF. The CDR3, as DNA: TGTGCCAGCAGCTTAGCGGGAGGGTTTGAGCAGTTCTTC.

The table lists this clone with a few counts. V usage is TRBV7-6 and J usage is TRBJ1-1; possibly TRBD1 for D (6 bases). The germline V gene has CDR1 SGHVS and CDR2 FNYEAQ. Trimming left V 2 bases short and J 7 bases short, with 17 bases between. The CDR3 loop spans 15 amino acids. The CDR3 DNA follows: TGTGCCAGCAGCTTATCGGGTACAGGGTTGGGTGAAGCTTTCTTT. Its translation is CASSLSGTGLGEAFF.

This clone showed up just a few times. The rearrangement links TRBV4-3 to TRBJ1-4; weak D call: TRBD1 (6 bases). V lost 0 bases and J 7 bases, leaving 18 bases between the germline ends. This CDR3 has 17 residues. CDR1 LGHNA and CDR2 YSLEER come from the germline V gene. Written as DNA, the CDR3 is TGCGCCAGCAGCCAAGAAGGGGGTACGGGGGGCAGTGAAAAACTGTTTTTT. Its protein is CASSQEGGTGGSEKLFF.

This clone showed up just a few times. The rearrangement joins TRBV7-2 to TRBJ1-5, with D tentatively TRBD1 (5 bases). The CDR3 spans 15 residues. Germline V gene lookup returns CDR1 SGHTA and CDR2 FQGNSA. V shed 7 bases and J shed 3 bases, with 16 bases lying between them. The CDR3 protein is CASKVRRGANQPQHF. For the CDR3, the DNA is TGTGCCAGCAAGGTTCGTCGTGGGGCCAATCAGCCCCAGCATTTT.